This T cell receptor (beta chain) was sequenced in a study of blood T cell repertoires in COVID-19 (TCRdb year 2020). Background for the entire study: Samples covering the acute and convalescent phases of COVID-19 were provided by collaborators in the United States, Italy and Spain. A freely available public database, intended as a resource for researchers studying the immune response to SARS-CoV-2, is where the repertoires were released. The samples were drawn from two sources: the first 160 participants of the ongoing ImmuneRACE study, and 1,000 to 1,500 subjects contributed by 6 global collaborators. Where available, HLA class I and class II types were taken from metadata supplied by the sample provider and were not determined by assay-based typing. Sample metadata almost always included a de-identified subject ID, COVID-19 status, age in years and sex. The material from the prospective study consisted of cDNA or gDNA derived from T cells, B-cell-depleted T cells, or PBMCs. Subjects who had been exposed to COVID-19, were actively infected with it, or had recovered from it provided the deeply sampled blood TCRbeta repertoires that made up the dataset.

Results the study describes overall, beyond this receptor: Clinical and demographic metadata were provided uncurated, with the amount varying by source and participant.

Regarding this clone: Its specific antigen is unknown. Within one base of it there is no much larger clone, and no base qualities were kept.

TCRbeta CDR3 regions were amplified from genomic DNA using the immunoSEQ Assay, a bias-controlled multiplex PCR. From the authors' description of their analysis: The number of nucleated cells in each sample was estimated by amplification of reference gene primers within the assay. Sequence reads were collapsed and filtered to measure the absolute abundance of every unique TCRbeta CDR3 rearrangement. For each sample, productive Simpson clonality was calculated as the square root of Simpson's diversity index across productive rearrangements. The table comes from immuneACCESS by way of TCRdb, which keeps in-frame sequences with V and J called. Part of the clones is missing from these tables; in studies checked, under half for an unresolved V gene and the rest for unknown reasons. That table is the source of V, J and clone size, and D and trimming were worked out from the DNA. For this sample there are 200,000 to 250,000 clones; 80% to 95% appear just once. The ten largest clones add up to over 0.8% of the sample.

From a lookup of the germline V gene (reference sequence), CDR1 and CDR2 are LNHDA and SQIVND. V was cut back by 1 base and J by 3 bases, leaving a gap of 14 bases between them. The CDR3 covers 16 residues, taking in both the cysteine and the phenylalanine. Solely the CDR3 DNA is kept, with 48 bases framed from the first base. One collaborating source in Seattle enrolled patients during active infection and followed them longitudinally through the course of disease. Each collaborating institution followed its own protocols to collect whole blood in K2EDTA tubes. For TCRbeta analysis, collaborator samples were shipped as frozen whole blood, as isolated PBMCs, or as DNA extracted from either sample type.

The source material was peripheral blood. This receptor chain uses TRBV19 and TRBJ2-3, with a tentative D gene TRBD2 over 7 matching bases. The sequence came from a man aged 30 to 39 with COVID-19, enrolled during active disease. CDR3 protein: CASSIGGEGGTDTQYF. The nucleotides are TGTGCCAGTAGTATAGGAGGGGAGGGGGGAACAGATACGCAGTATTTT.